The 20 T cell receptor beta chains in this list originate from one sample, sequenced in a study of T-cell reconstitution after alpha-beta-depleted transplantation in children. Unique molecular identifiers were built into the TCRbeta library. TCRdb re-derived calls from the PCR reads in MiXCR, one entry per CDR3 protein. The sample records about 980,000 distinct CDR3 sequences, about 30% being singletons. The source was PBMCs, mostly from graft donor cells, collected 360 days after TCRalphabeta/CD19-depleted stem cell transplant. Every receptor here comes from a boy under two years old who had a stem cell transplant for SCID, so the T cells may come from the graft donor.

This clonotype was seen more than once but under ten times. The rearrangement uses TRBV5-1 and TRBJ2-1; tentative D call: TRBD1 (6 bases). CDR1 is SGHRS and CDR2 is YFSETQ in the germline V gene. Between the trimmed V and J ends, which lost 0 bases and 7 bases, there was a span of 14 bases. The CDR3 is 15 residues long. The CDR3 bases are TGCGCCAGCAGCTTGGCGGGACATTTTAGAAATGAGCAGTTCTTC. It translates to CASSLAGHFRNEQFF.

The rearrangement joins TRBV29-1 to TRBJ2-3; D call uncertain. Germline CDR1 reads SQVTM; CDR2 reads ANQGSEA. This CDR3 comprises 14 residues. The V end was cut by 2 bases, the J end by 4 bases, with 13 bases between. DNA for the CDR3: TGCAGCGTTGAATCGTCCAGTCCCCCAGATACGCAGTATTTT. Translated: CSVESSSPPDTQYF.

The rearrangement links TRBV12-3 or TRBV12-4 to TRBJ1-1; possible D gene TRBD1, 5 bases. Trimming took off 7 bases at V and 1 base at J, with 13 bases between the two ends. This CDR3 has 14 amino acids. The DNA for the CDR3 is TGTGCCAGCACCCGGCGGGGACCGAACACTGAAGCTTTCTTT. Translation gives CASTRRGPNTEAFF.

CDR3 DNA sequence: TGTGCCAGCAAGGTGGGGACCCCCTCTGGAAACACCATATATTTT. Residues: CASKVGTPSGNTIYF. The V and J genes are TRBV2 and TRBJ1-3; D perhaps matches TRBD1 (5 bases). Germline V lookup: CDR1 SNHLY, CDR2 FYNNEI. The V gene lost 7 bases and the J gene lost 0 bases, with 13 bases spanning the gap. The CDR3 is made up of 15 amino acids. Looking up the rest from reference TRBV2 and TRBJ1-3 gives the full variable domain: EPEVTQTPSHQVTQMGQEVILRCVPISNHLYFYWYRQILGQKVEFLVSFYNNEISEKSEIFDDQFSVERPDGSNFTLKIRSTKLEDSAMYFCASKVGTPSGNTIYFGEGSWLTVV.

The CDR3 nucleotides are TGTGCCAGCAGCGGCGGGGGCCACAGCTCCTACGAGCAGTACTTC. Translation: CASSGGGHSSYEQYF. The chain couples TRBV6-1 to TRBJ2-7; D may be TRBD2 (7 bases). The ends were cut back, 6 bases at V and 0 bases at J, with 15 bases in the middle. CDR1 is MNHNS, CDR2 SASEGT, per germline. The CDR3 totals 15 residues.

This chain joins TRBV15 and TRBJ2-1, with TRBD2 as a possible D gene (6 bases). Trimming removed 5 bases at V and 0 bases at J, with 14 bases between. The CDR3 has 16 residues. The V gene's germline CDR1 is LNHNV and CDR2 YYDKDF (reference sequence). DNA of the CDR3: TGTGCCACCAGCGGAGGGAGGACCCGCTCCTACAATGAGCAGTTCTTC. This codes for CATSGGRTRSYNEQFF.

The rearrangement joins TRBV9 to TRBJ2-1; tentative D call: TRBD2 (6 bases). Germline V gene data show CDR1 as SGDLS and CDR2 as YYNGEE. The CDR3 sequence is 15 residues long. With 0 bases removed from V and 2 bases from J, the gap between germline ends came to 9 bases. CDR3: CASSVGTTPYNEQFF. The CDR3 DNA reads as TGTGCCAGCAGCGTAGGGACTACTCCCTACAATGAGCAGTTCTTC.

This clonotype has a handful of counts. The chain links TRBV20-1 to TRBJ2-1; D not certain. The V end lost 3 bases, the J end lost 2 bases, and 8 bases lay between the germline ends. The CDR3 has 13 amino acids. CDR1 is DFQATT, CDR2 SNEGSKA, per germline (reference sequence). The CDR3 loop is CSARLPPYNEQFF. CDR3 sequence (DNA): TGCAGTGCTAGGTTGCCCCCCTACAATGAGCAGTTCTTC.

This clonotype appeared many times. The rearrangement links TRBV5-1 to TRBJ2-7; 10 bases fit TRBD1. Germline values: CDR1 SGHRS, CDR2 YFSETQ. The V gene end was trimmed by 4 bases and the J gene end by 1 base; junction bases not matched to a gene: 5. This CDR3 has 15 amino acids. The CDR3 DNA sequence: TGCGCCAGCAGCGGGGGACAGGGGCCTTCCTACGAGCAGTACTTC. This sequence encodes CASSGGQGPSYEQYF.

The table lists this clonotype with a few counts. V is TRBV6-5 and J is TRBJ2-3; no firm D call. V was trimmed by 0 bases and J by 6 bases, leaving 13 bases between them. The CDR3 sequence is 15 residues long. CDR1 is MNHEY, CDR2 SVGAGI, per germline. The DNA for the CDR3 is TGTGCCAGCAGTTACTCGAATCATGGTCGGGATACGCAGTATTTT. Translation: CASSYSNHGRDTQYF.

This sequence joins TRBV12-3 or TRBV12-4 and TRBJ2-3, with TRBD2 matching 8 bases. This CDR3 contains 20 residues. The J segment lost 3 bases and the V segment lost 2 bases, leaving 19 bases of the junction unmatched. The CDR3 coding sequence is TGTGCCAGCAGTTTATTCATGGGGGGGACTAGGAGACTGGGAACAGATACGCAGTATTTT. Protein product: CASSLFMGGTRRLGTDTQYF.

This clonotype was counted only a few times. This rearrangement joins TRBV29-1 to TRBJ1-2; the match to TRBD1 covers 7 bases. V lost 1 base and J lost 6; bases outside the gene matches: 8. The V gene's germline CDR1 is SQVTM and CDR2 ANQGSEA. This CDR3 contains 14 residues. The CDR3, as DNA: TGCAGCGTTGAAGTCCGGGCAGGGGGGGATGGCTACACCTTC. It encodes CSVEVRAGGDGYTF.

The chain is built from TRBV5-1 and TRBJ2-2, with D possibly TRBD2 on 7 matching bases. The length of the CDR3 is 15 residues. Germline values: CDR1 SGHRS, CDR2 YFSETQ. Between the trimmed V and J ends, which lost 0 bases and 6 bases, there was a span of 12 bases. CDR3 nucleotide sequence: TGCGCCAGCAGCTTGGAATGGGGGGGCTCCGGGGAGCTGTTTTTT. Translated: CASSLEWGGSGELFF.

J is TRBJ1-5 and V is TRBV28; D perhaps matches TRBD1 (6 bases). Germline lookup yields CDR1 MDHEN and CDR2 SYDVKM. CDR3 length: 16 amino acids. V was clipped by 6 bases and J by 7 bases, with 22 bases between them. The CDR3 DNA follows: TGTGCCAGCAGCCAGCCGACAGGACGGTACGAACAGCCCCAGCATTTT. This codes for CASSQPTGRYEQPQHF.

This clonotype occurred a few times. CDR3 residues: CASSQDGSIRPQHF. The CDR3 DNA is TGCGCCAGCAGCCAAGACGGATCAATTCGGCCCCAGCATTTT. V and J are TRBV4-1 and TRBJ1-5; D unresolved. V dropped 0 bases and J dropped 9 bases, with 12 bases sitting between them. CDR3 length: 14 amino acids. Germline V gene sequence: CDR1 MGHRA, CDR2 YSYEKL.

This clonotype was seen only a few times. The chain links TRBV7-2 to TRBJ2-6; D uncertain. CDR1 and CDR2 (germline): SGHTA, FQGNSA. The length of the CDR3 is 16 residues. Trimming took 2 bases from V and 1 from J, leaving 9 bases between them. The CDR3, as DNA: TGTGCCAGCAGCTTAACGAGAAGGTCTGGGGCCAACGTCCTGACTTTC. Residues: CASSLTRRSGANVLTF.

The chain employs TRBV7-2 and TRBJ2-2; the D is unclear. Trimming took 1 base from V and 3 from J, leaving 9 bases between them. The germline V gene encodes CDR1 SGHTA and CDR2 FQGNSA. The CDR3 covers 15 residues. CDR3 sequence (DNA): TGTGCCAGCAGCTTAGAAGGGTGGGACACCGGGGAGCTGTTTTTT. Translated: CASSLEGWDTGELFF.

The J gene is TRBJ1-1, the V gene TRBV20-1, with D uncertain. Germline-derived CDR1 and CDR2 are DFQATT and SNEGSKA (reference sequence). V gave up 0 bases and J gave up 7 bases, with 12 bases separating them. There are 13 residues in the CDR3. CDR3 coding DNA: TGCAGTGCTAGAGATGGAACGACGGTTGAAGCTTTCTTT. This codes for CSARDGTTVEAFF.

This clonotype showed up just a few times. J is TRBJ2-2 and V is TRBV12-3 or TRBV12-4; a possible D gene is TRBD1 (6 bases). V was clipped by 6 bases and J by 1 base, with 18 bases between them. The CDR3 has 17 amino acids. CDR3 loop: CASSPSDRKGNTGELFF. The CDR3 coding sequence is TGTGCCAGCAGCCCGTCAGACAGGAAAGGGAACACCGGGGAGCTGTTTTTT.

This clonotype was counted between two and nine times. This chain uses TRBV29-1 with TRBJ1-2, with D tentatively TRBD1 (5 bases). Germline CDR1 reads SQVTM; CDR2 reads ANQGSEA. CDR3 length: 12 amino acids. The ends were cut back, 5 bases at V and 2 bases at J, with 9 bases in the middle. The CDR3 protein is CSVRGTNYGYTF. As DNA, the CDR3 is TGCAGCGTTCGGGGGACCAACTATGGCTACACCTTC.